A selection of T cell receptor beta chains follows, all from one sample in a study of shared clonotypes between healthy human individuals. Profiled with immunoSEQ multiplex PCR; TCRdb holds only in-frame clones, not every one. The sample lists more than 2 million clones; approximately 95% were seen once. Material for sequencing was naive CD8+ T cells sorted from blood. Receptors originate from a man between 18 and 29 years old in good health. CDR3s include the opening cysteine and the closing phenylalanine or tryptophan. D genes are given only for firm matches. The size field is filled for only some rows; it gives once, few, many or a size class.

clone_size,v_call,j_call,d_call,cdr3_aa,cdr3_nt
-,TRBV19,TRBJ2-1,TRBD2,CASSIMGLAIEQFF,TGTGCCAGTAGTATAATGGGACTAGCGATTGAGCAGTTCTTC
-,TRBV4-3,TRBJ2-7,-,CASSQDRADEQYF,TGCGCCAGCAGCCAAGACAGGGCGGACGAGCAGTACTTC
-,TRBV13,TRBJ2-5,TRBD1,CASSEGQGLLETQYF,TGTGCCAGCAGCGAGGGACAGGGGTTATTGGAGACCCAGTACTTC
-,TRBV6-5,TRBJ2-7,-,CASSQQVNSYEQYF,TGTGCCAGCAGTCAACAGGTGAACTCCTACGAGCAGTACTTC
-,TRBV7-9,TRBJ1-3,TRBD1,CASSLTGVGNTIYF,TGTGCCAGCAGCTTAACAGGGGTTGGAAACACCATATATTTT
-,TRBV29-1,TRBJ2-1,TRBD2,CSVVGLAGWDEQFF,TGCAGCGTTGTGGGACTAGCGGGATGGGATGAGCAGTTCTTC
-,TRBV7-2,TRBJ2-7,-,CASSLDSGFDEQYF,TGTGCCAGCAGCTTAGACAGCGGGTTCGACGAGCAGTACTTC
-,TRBV19,TRBJ1-1,-,CASSIADLTEAFF,TGTGCCAGTAGTATAGCCGATCTCACTGAAGCTTTCTTT
-,TRBV6-6,TRBJ1-2,-,CASEGIGYTF,TGTGCCAGTGAGGGGATCGGCTACACCTTC
-,TRBV6-1,TRBJ2-7,-,CASWGDSSYEQYF,TGTGCCAGCTGGGGGGACAGCTCCTACGAGCAGTACTTC
-,TRBV23-1,TRBJ1-1,-,CASTALETGTKTEAFF,TGCGCCAGCACCGCCTTAGAAACAGGGACTAAGACTGAAGCTTTCTTT
-,TRBV27,TRBJ1-2,TRBD1,CASSSTQGAISYGYTF,TGTGCCAGCAGTTCAACACAGGGGGCCATAAGCTATGGCTACACCTTC
once,TRBV7-9,TRBJ2-5,-,CASRLTGTEGETQYF,TGTGCCAGCAGACTAACAGGGACCGAAGGAGAGACCCAGTACTTC
-,TRBV7-9,TRBJ2-5,TRBD2,CASSATSGSLETQYF,TGTGCCAGCAGCGCAACTAGCGGGAGTTTGGAGACCCAGTACTTC
-,TRBV6-1,TRBJ2-7,-,CASSRLVSSGEQYF,TGTGCCAGCAGTCGACTAGTATCCTCCGGCGAGCAGTACTTC
-,TRBV10-3,TRBJ2-7,-,CAIRGREVEQYF,TGTGCCATCAGGGGGAGAGAGGTCGAGCAGTACTTC
once,TRBV28,TRBJ1-1,-,CASSSWGFLGPNTEAFF,TGTGCCAGCAGCTCATGGGGATTCCTCGGGCCGAACACTGAAGCTTTCTTT
-,TRBV4-1,TRBJ1-2,-,CASSQDDQGEEAGYTF,TGCGCCAGCAGCCAAGATGACCAGGGTGAAGAGGCAGGCTACACCTTC
-,TRBV20-1,TRBJ2-7,-,CSARVISEQYF,TGCAGTGCTAGAGTTATCTCCGAGCAGTACTTC
-,TRBV6-1,TRBJ2-7,TRBD1,CASSDFDRGRPEQYF,TGTGCCAGCAGTGATTTTGACAGGGGACGCCCCGAGCAGTACTTC
-,TRBV13,TRBJ2-1,-,CASSSSDEQFF,TGTGCCAGCAGCTCCTCGGATGAGCAGTTCTTC
-,TRBV5-4,TRBJ2-3,-,CASSSLGGAEDTQYF,TGTGCCAGCAGCTCTTTGGGGGGCGCAGAAGATACGCAGTATTTT